This TCR beta chain was retrieved from a study of Tregs in tolerant kidney transplant recipients. Whole-study results and caveats: Some patients' samples used different primers over time, so nucleotide sequences weren't comparable. No direct test of biological reproducibility was done here. Validation in larger populations is needed because few patients were studied. Tolerant patients' donor-specific Tregs expanded beyond overall Tregs, suggesting antigen-driven growth.

Related graft donors supplied nonmyeloablative bone marrow transplants, and mixed chimerism was transient. J gave up 3 bases and V 4 bases, and 10 bases lay outside the gene matches. The CDR3 consists of 16 residues. Germline CDR1 is MNHNS and CDR2 is SASEGT. Data came from immunoSEQ multiplex PCR; TCRdb stores just in-frame clones and leaves some out. The data show over 70,000 clones, with 91% seen just once and 1.6% held by the top ten. This clone was counted once. Its matching antigen is unknown. The V and J genes are TRBV6-1 and TRBJ2-7; 9 nucleotides agree with TRBD1. The sample was CD4+ T cells from blood (PBMCs), taken 24 months after the transplant. The sequence came from a human patient who received a combined kidney and bone marrow transplant. The T cells may come from the graft donor. CDR3 residues: CASSVTGGVALYEQYF. The CDR3, as DNA: TGTGCCAGCAGTGTGACAGGGGGTGTAGCTCTCTACGAGCAGTACTTC.